Sequencing of this T cell receptor beta chain was carried out in a study of shared clonotypes between healthy human individuals. Study background: Donor ages ranged 18 to 49 years: a couple of women, a few men. The plates for each donor numbered three CD4 naive, three CD4 memory, two CD8 naive and one CD8 memory.

Generated by immunoSEQ multiplex PCR, the TCRdb table keeps only in-frame clones and is missing some. The sample lists 550,000 to 800,000 clones; 74% were seen once. Findings and caveats of the study: Limitation of the genetic and exposure-history diversity represented came from the few donors. Tissue TCR repertoires likely differ from these blood-only repertoires.

V shed 7 bases and J shed 5 bases, with 8 bases lying between them. The CDR3 extends over 11 amino acids. Germline CDR1 MNHNY, CDR2 SVGAGI (reference sequence). Only a few counts were recorded for this clone. Its specificity is unknown. This receptor was obtained from a woman aged 25 to 39 in good health. Specimen: memory CD4+ T cells sorted from blood. Subset: CD45RA-negative fraction. This rearrangement joins TRBV6-6 to TRBJ2-5, with D hard to call. CDR3 in DNA: TGTGCCAGCAAGAGTGATGAGACCCAGTACTTC. Translated, it gives CASKSDETQYF.